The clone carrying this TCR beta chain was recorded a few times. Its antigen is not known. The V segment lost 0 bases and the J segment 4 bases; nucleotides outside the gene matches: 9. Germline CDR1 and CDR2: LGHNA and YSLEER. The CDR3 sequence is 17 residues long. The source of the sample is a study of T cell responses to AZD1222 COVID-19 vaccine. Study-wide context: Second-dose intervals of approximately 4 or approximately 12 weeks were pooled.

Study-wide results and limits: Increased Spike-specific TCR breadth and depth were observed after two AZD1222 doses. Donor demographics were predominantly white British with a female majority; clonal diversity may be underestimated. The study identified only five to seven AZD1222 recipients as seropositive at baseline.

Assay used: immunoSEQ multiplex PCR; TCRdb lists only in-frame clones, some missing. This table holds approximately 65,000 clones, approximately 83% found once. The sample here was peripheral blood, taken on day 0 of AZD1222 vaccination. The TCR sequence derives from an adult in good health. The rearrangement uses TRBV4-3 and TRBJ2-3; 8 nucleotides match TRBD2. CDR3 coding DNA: TGCGCCAGCAGCCAAGAGACGGGGGGGCCAGGCCCAGATACGCAGTATTTT. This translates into CASSQETGGPGPDTQYF.